These 21 T cell receptor beta chains share one sample of origin, sequenced in a study of CD8+ T cells in alopecia areata. Regarding treatment: oral pan-JAK inhibitor, 5-10 mg twice daily. cDNA reverse transcribed from extracted RNA served as the sequencing template. TCRdb's table, derived via immunoSEQ multiplex PCR, lists solely in-frame clones and lacks some. This table holds over 95,000 clones, roughly three fifths found once. The material was CD4+ T cells sorted from blood, obtained at week 24, from a patient treated with tofacitinib. The receptor set was obtained from a human donor with alopecia areata.

The chain employs TRBV4-2 and TRBJ1-5; no definite D call. The CDR3 loop spans 13 amino acids. Per germline, CDR1 LGHNA and CDR2 YNFKEQ. V lost 4 bases, J lost 9 bases, and 13 bases lay in between. The CDR3 DNA reads as TGTGCCAGCAGCCGGCAGGTAATGACGCCCCAGCATTTT. The encoded protein is CASSRQVMTPQHF.

J is TRBJ1-2 and V is TRBV5-1, with D perhaps matching TRBD1 (5 bases). The CDR3 length is 14 residues. V dropped 1 base and J dropped 6 bases, with 13 bases sitting between them. The germline gives CDR1 SGHRS, CDR2 YFSETQ. The CDR3 nucleotides are TGCGCCAGCAGCTTGAGGTCAGGGAAGGATGGCTACACCTTC. It is translated as CASSLRSGKDGYTF.

The chain has TRBV27 and TRBJ1-2; D possibly corresponds to TRBD1 (5 bases). Germline CDR1 and CDR2: MNHEY and SMNVEV (reference sequence). V was shortened by 5 bases and J by 8 bases, with 12 bases between the two germline ends. The CDR3 totals 12 residues. DNA for the CDR3: TGTGCCAGCAGTAAAACAGGAGGAGGCTACACCTTC. Its translation is CASSKTGGGYTF.

V usage is TRBV29-1 and J usage is TRBJ2-5, with D possibly TRBD1 on 6 matching bases. V lost 1 base and J 3 bases, leaving 9 bases between the germline ends. The germline V gene has CDR1 SQVTM and CDR2 ANQGSEA. CDR3 size: 13 residues. The CDR3 protein is CSVEAPGEETQYF. The DNA for the CDR3 is TGCAGCGTTGAAGCTCCAGGGGAAGAGACCCAGTACTTC.

The DNA of the CDR3 is TGTGCCAGCAGCTTTGCGCGAATAAGCGGGTCAGAGACCCAGTACTTC. It is translated as CASSFARISGSETQYF. The J gene is TRBJ2-5, the V gene TRBV12-1; no check of the table's D call, TRBD2, against the DNA was made. TRBV12-1 is termed a pseudogene. The CDR3 loop spans 16 amino acids.

This chain links TRBV5-1 with TRBJ2-3, with TRBD1 identical over 7 bases. The CDR3 sequence is 14 residues long. Trimming took 3 bases from V and 2 from J; bases not matched to a gene: 3. Germline CDR1 and CDR2: SGHRS and YFSETQ. The CDR3 region has the DNA TGCGCCAGCAGCTGGGACAGTCTCACAGATACGCAGTATTTT. Translation: CASSWDSLTDTQYF.

The V and J genes are TRBV2 and TRBJ2-2; the D gene is possibly TRBD1 (6 bases). The germline gives CDR1 SNHLY, CDR2 FYNNEI. Trimming took 3 bases from V and 5 from J, leaving 10 bases between them. The CDR3 has 14 residues. This CDR3 reads CASSDEGDTGELFF. In DNA form, the CDR3 reads TGTGCCAGCAGTGACGAGGGGGATACCGGGGAGCTGTTTTTT.

Here the CDR3 DNA reads TGTGCCTGGAGCGCCGCGACAGGGGCCTATAATTCACCCCTCCACTTT. This codes for CAWSAATGAYNSPLHF. This chain joins TRBV30 and TRBJ1-6; 8 bases match TRBD1. The germline V gene encodes CDR1 GTSNPN and CDR2 SVGIG (reference sequence). The CDR3 contains 16 residues. J was trimmed by 2 bases and V by 3 bases; bases with no gene match: 6.

The rearrangement uses TRBV5-1 and TRBJ1-1; 10 bases are a match to TRBD1. The CDR3 sequence is 15 residues long. V shed 5 bases and J 5 bases; nucleotides not matched to a gene: 9. Germline V gene data show CDR1 as SGHRS and CDR2 as YFSETQ. The CDR3 spells CASRGDRGRTTEAFF. As DNA, the CDR3 is TGCGCCAGCAGGGGCGACAGGGGGCGTACTACTGAAGCTTTCTTT.

V usage is TRBV27 and J usage is TRBJ2-7; maybe TRBD1 (5 bases). Germline CDR1 and CDR2: MNHEY and SMNVEV (reference sequence). V gave up 6 bases and J gave up 0 bases, with 6 bases separating them. This CDR3 region has 12 residues. In DNA, the CDR3 is TGTGCCAGCAGAGGGGTCTCCTACGAGCAGTACTTC. Translation gives CASRGVSYEQYF.

V usage is TRBV4-1 and J usage is TRBJ2-7; 7 positions match TRBD1. With V trimmed by 6 bases and J by 2 bases, 4 bases remained unmatched. CDR3 length: 13 amino acids. Germline V gene data show CDR1 as MGHRA and CDR2 as YSYEKL. In DNA, the CDR3 is TGCGCCAGCAGTCTACAGGGGCCCTACGAGCAGTACTTC. This codes for CASSLQGPYEQYF.

Worth noting for this clone: Its ends do not fully match the called genes, so a read error is possible. Here the CDR3 DNA reads TGTGCCAGCAGTCCCCCGGGCCCACTAAAGGTGTCCTTC. It encodes CASSPPGPLKVSF. The V gene is TRBV27, the J gene TRBJ2-4, with D uncertain. The CDR3 has 13 residues. CDR1 and CDR2 from the germline V gene are MNHEY and SMNVEV (reference sequence).

The chain has TRBV7-2 and TRBJ2-2; D is ambiguous. Trimming pared 1 base from V and 6 bases from J, leaving 6 bases between. Per the germline V gene, CDR1 is SGHTA and CDR2 is FQGNSA. This CDR3 is 13 amino acids long. CDR3 sequence (DNA): TGTGCCAGCAGCTTAGATCCGGCCGGGGAGCTGTTTTTT. It encodes CASSLDPAGELFF.

V and J are TRBV2 and TRBJ1-2, with 8 positions matching TRBD1. The germline V gene encodes CDR1 SNHLY and CDR2 FYNNEI. The CDR3 is made up of 14 amino acids. Trimming cost V 7 bases and J 3 bases; bases outside gene matches: 7. The chain's CDR3 is CASTTQGVDYGYTF. For the CDR3, the DNA is TGTGCCAGCACTACACAGGGGGTGGACTATGGCTACACCTTC.

This clone was observed a few times. The V call is TRBV5-1, the J call TRBJ2-5; TRBD1 matches at 7 bases. This CDR3 comprises 14 residues. CDR1 and CDR2 (germline): SGHRS, YFSETQ. V gave up 4 bases and J gave up 2 bases; unmatched junction bases: 5. The CDR3 DNA reads as TGCGCCAGCAGCCGGACAGGTGAACAAGAGACCCAGTACTTC. This translates into CASSRTGEQETQYF.

This clone was seen a handful of times. This chain links TRBV29-1 with TRBJ2-2, with no clear D. V lost 7 bases, J lost 2 bases, and 5 bases lay in between. Germline CDR1 and CDR2: SQVTM and ANQGSEA. The CDR3 loop spans 11 amino acids. CDR3 bases: TGCAGCGGTAGAAACACCGGGGAGCTGTTTTTT. The encoded protein is CSGRNTGELFF.

This rearrangement joins TRBV14 to TRBJ2-3; D is perhaps TRBD1 (5 bases). The germline gives CDR1 SGHDN, CDR2 FVKESK. The V end was cut by 1 base, the J end by 4 bases, with 12 bases between. The CDR3 sequence is 15 residues long. The CDR3 nucleotides read TGTGCCAGCAGCCAAGGGTCGGCCAGGGCAGATACGCAGTATTTT. This encodes CASSQGSARADTQYF. Complete variable domain (other parts from reference TRBV14 and TRBJ2-3): EAGVTQFPSHSVIEKGQTVTLRCDPISGHDNLYWYRRVMGKEIKFLLHFVKESKQDESGMPNNRFLAERTGGTYSTLKVQPAELEDSGVYFCASSQGSARADTQYFGPGTRLTVL.

This sequence joins TRBV27 and TRBJ2-1; D gene unclear. Germline loops: CDR1 MNHEY, CDR2 SMNVEV (reference sequence). The CDR3 has 15 residues. Trimming pared 6 bases from V and 9 bases from J, leaving 21 bases between. The CDR3 region has the DNA TGTGCCAGCAGCGAAACGGCGTTTGGGGTAGGTGAGCAGTTCTTC. This translates into CASSETAFGVGEQFF.

The table lists this clone with a count of one. The sample has other DNA sequences that encode this CDR3 too. The CDR3 reads CASSLGQGSTDTQYF. The DNA of the CDR3 is TGCGCCAGCAGCCTCGGACAGGGTAGCACAGATACGCAGTATTTT. V is TRBV5-1 and J is TRBJ2-3; the match to TRBD1 covers 8 bases. The CDR3 contains 15 residues. V shed 4 bases, J shed 0 bases, and the junction held 4 bases outside the gene matches. Germline V gives CDR1 SGHRS, CDR2 YFSETQ.

The J gene is TRBJ1-6, the V gene TRBV10-3; TRBD1 matches 7 bases. V shed 0 bases and J 8 bases; nucleotides not matched to a gene: 4. Per the germline V gene, CDR1 is ENHRY and CDR2 is SYGVKD. The CDR3 spans 15 residues. DNA of the CDR3: TGTGCCATCAGTGAGTCAGAGGGGGCGGATTCACCCCTCCACTTT. It is translated as CAISESEGADSPLHF.

V and J are TRBV6-5 and TRBJ2-7; a possible D gene is TRBD2 (6 bases). The CDR3 covers 13 residues. V gave up 7 bases and J gave up 7 bases, with 17 bases separating them. CDR1 and CDR2 from the germline V gene are MNHEY and SVGAGI. The CDR3 spells CASTPGGRWEQYF. The CDR3 DNA is TGTGCCAGCACCCCCGGGGGTCGCTGGGAGCAGTACTTC.